A single sample is the source of the 26 T cell receptor beta chains below, sequenced in a study of OX40 agonist ivuxolimab in advanced cancers. Assay: immunoSEQ multiplex PCR; the TCRdb copy retains only in-frame clones and omits some. This sample has more than 80,000 clones, with roughly nine tenths found just once. The specimen comprised CD4+ or CD8+ T cells sorted from blood, sampled in a trial of the OX40 agonist ivuxolimab. The receptors were gathered from an adult with an advanced solid tumor such as melanoma, head and neck, liver or kidney cancer.

This chain uses TRBV27 with TRBJ2-1; D remains ambiguous. The CDR3 consists of 14 residues. Germline assignment: CDR1 MNHEY and CDR2 SMNVEV (reference sequence). Trimming pared 8 bases from V and 1 base from J, leaving 12 bases between. The CDR3 DNA reads TGTGCCAGCGGTCTCTATGGATCCTACAATGAGCAGTTCTTC. This codes for CASGLYGSYNEQFF.

Regarding this clone: The identical CDR3 is also encoded by other nucleotide sequences in the sample. The chain carries TRBV7-9 and TRBJ2-7; unclear D gene. The V gene lost 4 bases and the J gene lost 0 bases, with 4 bases spanning the gap. From germline, CDR1 is SEHNR and CDR2 FQNEAQ (reference sequence). This CDR3 comprises 12 residues. As DNA, the CDR3 is TGTGCCAGCAGCTCGAGCTCCTACGAGCAGTACTTC. The encoded protein is CASSSSSYEQYF.

The CDR3 DNA reads as TGTGCCAGCTTGGATAACTATGGCTACACCTTC. Amino acid sequence: CASLDNYGYTF. The chain combines TRBV2 with TRBJ1-2; D not resolved. V lost 8 bases and J lost 1, with 5 bases in between. Germline CDR1 SNHLY, CDR2 FYNNEI. The CDR3 loop spans 11 amino acids.

CDR3 loop: CASSYGLGMRSGYTF. CDR3 nucleotides: TGTGCCAGCAGTTACGGTTTGGGAATGAGGAGCGGGTACACCTTC. The chain employs TRBV6-5 and TRBJ1-2, with D unclear. This CDR3 is built from 15 residues. Germline CDR1 reads MNHEY; CDR2 reads SVGAGI. Trimming removed 2 bases at V and 11 bases at J, with 21 bases between.

This clone was counted only a few times. The chain is built from TRBV11-2 and TRBJ1-6; 8 bases agree with TRBD1. The CDR3 runs to 17 residues. V was clipped by 5 bases and J by 3 bases; unmatched bases: 9. Germline CDR1 SGHAT, CDR2 FQNNGV. The CDR3 sequence: CASSRSRTGYYNSPLHF. CDR3 in DNA: TGTGCCAGCAGCCGTAGCCGGACAGGGTACTATAATTCACCCCTCCACTTT.

This rearrangement joins TRBV28 to TRBJ1-2; D is unresolved. With 2 bases removed from V and 8 bases from J, the gap between germline ends came to 12 bases. The CDR3 totals 13 residues. Germline lookup yields CDR1 MDHEN and CDR2 SYDVKM. This CDR3 reads CASSLRGDFGYTF. CDR3 coding DNA: TGTGCCAGCAGTTTAAGAGGTGATTTCGGCTACACCTTC.

J is TRBJ2-3 and V is TRBV28; D remains ambiguous. V gave up 3 bases and J gave up 2 bases, with 9 bases separating them. The CDR3 length is 14 residues. Germline loops: CDR1 MDHEN, CDR2 SYDVKM. The CDR3 region has the DNA TGTGCCAGCAGTTTTGGGCCCCACACAGATACGCAGTATTTT. It is translated as CASSFGPHTDTQYF.

J is TRBJ2-5 and V is TRBV7-8; no definite D call. Trimming shortened V by 4 bases and J by 5 bases, and 5 bases separated the two germline ends. The CDR3 spans 11 residues. Germline CDR1 and CDR2: SGHVS and FQNEAQ. The CDR3 loop is CASSSWETQYF. The CDR3 nucleotides read TGTGCCAGCAGCTCGTGGGAGACCCAGTACTTC.

The chain couples TRBV28 to TRBJ2-5, with 8 bases aligning to TRBD2. CDR3 length: 17 amino acids. CDR1 MDHEN and CDR2 SYDVKM come from the germline V gene. The J segment lost 2 bases and the V segment lost 4 bases, leaving 12 bases of the junction unmatched. The chain's CDR3 is CASSSIFGGGTQETQYF. Written as DNA, the CDR3 is TGTGCCAGCAGTTCAATTTTCGGCGGGGGGACTCAAGAGACCCAGTACTTC.

The CDR3 loop is CASNAAGDNEQYF. The DNA of the CDR3 is TGTGCCAGCAACGCAGCCGGGGACAACGAGCAGTACTTC. V usage is TRBV9 and J usage is TRBJ2-7; perhaps TRBD1 as D (6 bases). The CDR3 is made up of 13 amino acids. Trimming took 6 bases from V and 5 from J, leaving 15 bases between them. CDR1 and CDR2 from the germline V gene are SGDLS and YYNGEE.

V is TRBV6-5 and J is TRBJ1-1; the D is unclear. Trimming stripped 4 bases from V and 5 bases from J, with 11 bases between. The V gene's germline CDR1 is MNHEY and CDR2 SVGAGI. CDR3 size: 13 residues. CDR3 bases: TGTGCCAGCAGTTTCGGGAGTTTGACTGAAGCTTTCTTT. It encodes CASSFGSLTEAFF.

This rearrangement joins TRBV7-8 to TRBJ1-2; weak D call: TRBD1 (6 bases). This CDR3 contains 18 residues. Germline loops: CDR1 SGHVS, CDR2 FQNEAQ. V gave up 1 base and J gave up 6 bases, with 24 bases separating them. CDR3 amino acids: CASSLEPLGGVRGDGYTF. The CDR3 DNA reads as TGTGCCAGCAGCTTAGAACCTTTAGGGGGGGTAAGGGGAGATGGCTACACCTTC.

The chain is built from TRBV6-5 and TRBJ1-2; D is ambiguous. This CDR3 has 16 residues. Germline V lookup: CDR1 MNHEY, CDR2 SVGAGI. Trimming took 2 bases from V and 0 from J, leaving 13 bases between them. The CDR3 sequence is CASSYGEGRPNYGYTF. CDR3 in DNA: TGTGCCAGCAGTTACGGAGAGGGCAGACCTAACTATGGCTACACCTTC.

The CDR3 bases are TGTGCCAGCTCACCCTGGGAGGGCAAAAACATTCAGTACTTC. Translation: CASSPWEGKNIQYF. This chain uses TRBV11-3 with TRBJ2-4; 7 bases line up with TRBD2. The CDR3 length is 14 residues. Trimming cost V 8 bases and J 3 bases; bases outside gene matches: 7. Germline V gene sequence: CDR1 SGHNT, CDR2 YENEEA.

The rearrangement uses TRBV28 and TRBJ1-2; 8 positions agree with TRBD1. V shed 6 bases, J shed 6 bases, and the junction held 12 bases outside the gene matches. The CDR3 loop spans 15 amino acids. The germline V gene has CDR1 MDHEN and CDR2 SYDVKM. The CDR3 coding sequence is TGTGCCAGCAGACCGCAGGGGGCTTTTAGGGATGGCTACACCTTC. Translation: CASRPQGAFRDGYTF.

This chain uses TRBV28 with TRBJ2-3, with TRBD2 identical over 10 bases. V dropped 3 bases and J dropped 5; count of bases not matched to a gene: 11. The CDR3 totals 17 residues. The germline V gene has CDR1 MDHEN and CDR2 SYDVKM. CDR3 DNA: TGTGCCAGCAGTTTCGGATTAGGGGAGCGGGGGGGAGATACGCAGTATTTT. It translates to CASSFGLGERGGDTQYF.

The CDR3 sequence: CASSKVAVRGGNEQFF. CDR3 in DNA: TGTGCCAGCAGCAAAGTAGCAGTGCGGGGAGGCAATGAGCAGTTCTTC. V usage is TRBV21-1 and J usage is TRBJ2-1; the table's D call of TRBD2 was not tested on the DNA. TRBV21-1 is designated a pseudogene. This CDR3 comprises 16 residues.

The rearrangement joins TRBV29-1 to TRBJ2-1, with 10 bases aligning to TRBD1. This CDR3 comprises 12 residues. V lost 5 bases and J lost 15; bases outside the gene matches: 10. Per the germline V gene, CDR1 is SQVTM and CDR2 is ANQGSEA. The CDR3 is CSVYTGTGAPFF. In DNA, the CDR3 is TGCAGCGTTTATACCGGGACAGGGGCCCCGTTCTTC.

The rearrangement uses TRBV6-5 and TRBJ2-7, with no clear D. V lost 4 bases and J lost 7, with 8 bases in between. The germline gives CDR1 MNHEY, CDR2 SVGAGI. The CDR3 covers 11 residues. CDR3 residues: CASSSSGEQYF. CDR3 nucleotides: TGTGCCAGCAGTTCGTCAGGAGAGCAGTACTTC.

The V call is TRBV7-8, the J call TRBJ2-3, with D tentatively TRBD2 (6 bases). Germline V gives CDR1 SGHVS, CDR2 FQNEAQ. V lost 5 bases, J lost 3 bases, and 9 bases lay in between. This CDR3 region has 13 residues. The CDR3: CASSPGVTDTQYF. The CDR3 nucleotides are TGTGCCAGCAGCCCGGGGGTAACAGATACGCAGTATTTT.

The chain joins TRBV28 to TRBJ2-5, with TRBD2 matching over 8 bases. V lost 3 bases to trimming and J lost 2 bases; unmatched junction nucleotides: 5. Germline V gene lookup returns CDR1 MDHEN and CDR2 SYDVKM. The CDR3 length is 15 residues. The CDR3 here is CASSFGGGDQETQYF. The CDR3 DNA reads TGTGCCAGCAGTTTCGGGGGGGGAGATCAAGAGACCCAGTACTTC.

The chain joins TRBV28 to TRBJ1-1, with D perhaps TRBD1 (5 bases). This CDR3 is 14 amino acids long. Trimming took 6 bases from V and 3 from J, leaving 14 bases between them. Germline V gene lookup returns CDR1 MDHEN and CDR2 SYDVKM. CDR3 nucleotides: TGTGCCAGCAGCGGAGTACAGGCCGACACTGAAGCTTTCTTT. It is translated as CASSGVQADTEAFF.

V usage is TRBV7-9 and J usage is TRBJ2-3; tentative D call: TRBD1 (5 bases). CDR3 length: 12 residues. V was clipped by 6 bases and J by 4 bases, with 8 bases between them. Per germline, CDR1 SEHNR and CDR2 FQNEAQ (reference sequence). The CDR3 bases are TGTGCCAGCAGTATAGGGGCAGATACGCAGTATTTT. As protein: CASSIGADTQYF.

CDR3 sequence reads: CASSQRGQVNEKLFF. The DNA of the CDR3 is TGTGCCAGCAGCCAGCGGGGACAGGTTAATGAAAAACTGTTTTTT. The chain carries TRBV7-3 and TRBJ1-4; 8 bases fit TRBD1. V shed 5 bases, J shed 4 bases, and the junction held 6 bases outside the gene matches. This CDR3 spans 15 amino acids. Germline V gene sequence: CDR1 SGHTA, CDR2 FQGTGA. Drawing the rest from reference TRBV7-3 and TRBJ1-4, the complete variable domain is GAGVSQTPSNKVTEKGKYVELRCDPISGHTALYWYRQSLGQGPEFLIYFQGTGAADDSGLPNDRFFAVRPEGSVSTLKIQRTERGDSAVYLCASSQRGQVNEKLFFGSGTQLSVL.

The chain combines TRBV10-3 with TRBJ2-1; perhaps D is TRBD1 or TRBD2 (5 bases each). Germline V gene sequence: CDR1 ENHRY, CDR2 SYGVKD. This CDR3 is 15 amino acids long. V lost 0 bases and J 9 bases, leaving 15 bases between the germline ends. Written as DNA, the CDR3 is TGTGCCATCAGTGAGTCCGAGCGCTCCGGGGCTGAGCAGTTCTTC. As protein: CAISESERSGAEQFF.

The rearrangement links TRBV2 to TRBJ1-2; D perhaps matches TRBD1 (6 bases). The length of the CDR3 is 14 residues. The V end was cut by 6 bases, the J end by 2 bases, with 13 bases between. Germline lookup yields CDR1 SNHLY and CDR2 FYNNEI. The CDR3 DNA sequence: TGTGCCAGCAGAAGACAGGATATCAACTATGGCTACACCTTC. Translating gives CASRRQDINYGYTF.